This T cell receptor beta chain derives from a study of CXCR3-negative and CXCR3-positive naive CD8 T cells. The CDR3 runs 15 residues. Germline V gives CDR1 SEHNR, CDR2 FQNEAQ (reference sequence). UMI-tagged TRB cDNA libraries were built via 5' RACE. TCRdb reanalyzed the 5' RACE reads and collapses them to one entry per CDR3 protein, without DNA. Its table records 6,000 to 8,500 distinct CDR3 sequences. Sequencing input: naive CXCR3- CD8+ T cells from blood. The subset: CD45RO-CCR7+CD27+CD95- naive CD8+ T cells lacking CXCR3 (TNR3-). This receptor was identified in a human donor in good health. Some clones in this sample may be carry-over from other donors' samples. The rearrangement joins TRBV7-9 to TRBJ1-4; TCRdb calls TRBD1, which cannot be checked without DNA. The CDR3 protein is CASRQGARNLEKLFF.